A selection of T cell receptor beta chains follows, all from one sample in a study of T cell responses to AZD1222 COVID-19 vaccine. Profiled with immunoSEQ multiplex PCR; TCRdb holds only in-frame clones, not every one. Here the sample spans 69,000 or so clones, 70% to 90% being singletons. The starting material was peripheral blood, obtained 28 days after the second AZD1222 dose. These receptors were taken from an adult who received the AZD1222 COVID-19 vaccine. CDR3s include the opening cysteine and the closing phenylalanine or tryptophan. D genes are given only for firm matches. Part of the rows lack a size; the others show once, few, many or a class for expanded clones.

abundance	d_gene	v_gene	j_gene	CDR3nt	CDR3aa
-	-	TRBV30	TRBJ2-1	TGTGCCTGGAGTGGGCGGTCTAGCTCCTACAATGAGCAGTTCTTC	CAWSGRSSSYNEQFF
few	-	TRBV5-8	TRBJ1-5	TGTGCCAGCAGCAGGGGGAAGACCTATAGCAATCAGCCCCAGCATTTT	CASSRGKTYSNQPQHF
-	TRBD2	TRBV9	TRBJ2-2	TGTGCCAGCAGCGTACGGAGCGGGAGAGGGTCCGGGGAGCTGTTTTTT	CASSVRSGRGSGELFF
-	-	TRBV7-7	TRBJ2-1	TGTGCTAGCAGCTTGTCGTTAACTACCTACAATGAGCAGTTCTTC	CASSLSLTTYNEQFF
once	-	TRBV7-2	TRBJ2-5	TGTGCCAGCAGCTTAGACGTTAGCTCCACCCAGTACTTC	CASSLDVSSTQYF
once	-	TRBV27	TRBJ1-4	TGTGCCAGCAGCCAACAGGGATCTAATGAAAAACTGTTTTTT	CASSQQGSNEKLFF
-	TRBD1	TRBV7-9	TRBJ2-5	TGTGCCAGCAGCTTTGGGACAGGGGGCAGGGAGACCCAGTACTTC	CASSFGTGGRETQYF
-	-	TRBV11-2	TRBJ1-1	TGTGCCAGCAGCTTCGGGTTTACTGAAGCTTTCTTT	CASSFGFTEAFF
-	-	TRBV7-9	TRBJ2-1	TGTGCCAGCAGCTTCGTCCAGGGACCTTACAATGAGCAGTTCTTC	CASSFVQGPYNEQFF
-	TRBD1	TRBV3-1/TRBV3-2	TRBJ2-1	TGTGCCAGCAGCCCCCGGATAGAGGTCCGGGACAGGTACAATGAGCAGTTCTTC	CASSPRIEVRDRYNEQFF
-	TRBD1	TRBV9	TRBJ2-2	TGTGCCAGCAGCGTAGAGGACAGGGTTACCGGGGAGCTGTTTTTT	CASSVEDRVTGELFF
-	TRBD1	TRBV7-9	TRBJ2-6	TGTGCCAGCAGCTTAAGTGGGACAGGGGGCCCCGGGGCCAACGTCCTGACTTTC	CASSLSGTGGPGANVLTF
-	-	TRBV3-1/TRBV3-2	TRBJ2-1	TGTGCCAGCAGCCAAGCCAGACATTACAATGAGCAGTTCTTC	CASSQARHYNEQFF
-	-	TRBV7-2	TRBJ1-1	TGTGCCAGCAGCCCGACGGGCATTGAAGCTTTCTTT	CASSPTGIEAFF
-	-	TRBV11-2	TRBJ1-2	TGTGCCAGCAGCTTAGAAGGGGGGGGATATTATGGCTACACCTTC	CASSLEGGGYYGYTF
-	TRBD1	TRBV30	TRBJ1-1	TGTGCCGGGGACAGGGTGAACACTGAAGCTTTCTTT	CAGDRVNTEAFF
-	-	TRBV2	TRBJ2-3	TGTGCCAGCAGTGTACGATGGCTAGGAGATACGCAGTATTTT	CASSVRWLGDTQYF
-	TRBD2	TRBV7-9	TRBJ2-7	TGTGCCAGCAGCTTAGCGCGGGGGGTAAGAGGCGAGCAGTACTTC	CASSLARGVRGEQYF
-	-	TRBV7-9	TRBJ2-2	TGTGCCAGCAGCTTAGGGAGTCTACACACCGGGGAGCTGTTTTTT	CASSLGSLHTGELFF
-	-	TRBV23-1	TRBJ1-3	TGCGCCAGCAGTCAATCGGGGGGGCTGAAGGACACCATATATTTT	CASSQSGGLKDTIYF
-	TRBD2	TRBV7-2	TRBJ2-7	TGTGCCAGCAGCTTAGCGCGGGGACTAGCGGATGGGGAGCAGTACTTC	CASSLARGLADGEQYF
-	-	TRBV19	TRBJ2-7	TGTGCCAGTACCCTCTCGGGCAGGGGGGGATCCTACGAGCAGTACTTC	CASTLSGRGGSYEQYF
-	TRBD1	TRBV9	TRBJ1-1	TGTGCCAGCAGCGCAGGGGGGACTGAAGCTTTCTTT	CASSAGGTEAFF
-	-	TRBV6-1	TRBJ1-1	TGTGCCAGCAGTGAAGATGTGGCGTCGGCTTTCTTT	CASSEDVASAFF
-	TRBD1	TRBV29-1	TRBJ2-5	TGCAGCGTTGCCGGACAGGGCCAAGAGACCCAGTACTTC	CSVAGQGQETQYF
-	-	TRBV5-1	TRBJ2-7	TGCGCCAGCAGCTTGGAACTGTACGAGCAGTACTTC	CASSLELYEQYF
once	-	TRBV30	TRBJ1-3	TGTGCCTGGAGTGTTTGGGAACCTGGAAACACCATATATTTT	CAWSVWEPGNTIYF
-	-	TRBV19	TRBJ2-7	TGTGCCAGTAGTACCGGACAAACCTACGAGCAGTACTTC	CASSTGQTYEQYF
-	-	TRBV18	TRBJ1-6	TGTGCCAGCTCACCCCTTAGCAGGGGCTCCTATAATTCACCCCTCCACTTT	CASSPLSRGSYNSPLHF
-	TRBD1	TRBV9	TRBJ1-6	TGTGCCAGCAGCGTAGCGGGGACAGCAAGTCAACCCCTCCACTTT	CASSVAGTASQPLHF